The 7 T cell receptor beta chains below were found in one sample sequenced in a study of blood T cell repertoires in COVID-19. Profiled with immunoSEQ multiplex PCR; TCRdb holds only in-frame clones, not every one. The sample comprises around 620,000 clones, over 80% of which are singletons, and under 0.3% rests with the top ten. Input material: peripheral blood. The receptors originated from a woman aged 18 to 35 with acute or convalescent COVID-19.

This rearrangement joins TRBV5-8 to TRBJ1-5; D is uncertain. Germline CDR1 and CDR2: SGHTS and YDEGEE. CDR3 size: 15 residues. V gave up 0 bases and J gave up 4 bases, with 11 bases separating them. For the CDR3, the DNA is TGTGCCAGCAGCTTGGATCTGCTAATTAATCAGCCCCAGCATTTT. Translated, it gives CASSLDLLINQPQHF.

The sample holds one count of this clone. The sample holds other DNA sequences that translate to the same CDR3. The chain is built from TRBV9 and TRBJ1-1, with D perhaps matching TRBD1 (5 bases). Germline V gene sequence: CDR1 SGDLS, CDR2 YYNGEE. CDR3 size: 15 residues. V was shortened by 0 bases and J by 1 base, with 10 bases between the two germline ends. CDR3 in amino acids: CASSVDGGGNTEAFF. The CDR3 DNA reads as TGTGCCAGCAGCGTAGATGGGGGAGGGAACACTGAAGCTTTCTTT.

V is TRBV19 and J is TRBJ1-1, with unresolved D. Germline CDR1 and CDR2: LNHDA and SQIVND (reference sequence). The CDR3 has 14 residues. V gave up 3 bases and J gave up 5 bases, with 13 bases separating them. The CDR3 DNA sequence: TGTGCCAGTAGTATTAATGTGAGGGAAACTGAAGCTTTCTTT. Amino acids: CASSINVRETEAFF.

As regards this clone: Other DNA sequences of this sample code for an identical CDR3. The rearrangement links TRBV5-1 to TRBJ1-6, with a weak D call TRBD1 (6 bases). The CDR3 sequence is 13 residues long. Germline V lookup: CDR1 SGHRS, CDR2 YFSETQ. Trimming took off 4 bases at V and 6 bases at J, with 8 bases between the two ends. CDR3 bases: TGCGCCAGCAGCCTGGACAGTAATTCACCCCTCCACTTT. Protein product: CASSLDSNSPLHF.

Notes on this clone: One end of the junction is discordant with germline, which a read error may explain. The chain uses TRBV4-1 and TRBJ2-1; D is uncertain. Germline-derived CDR1 and CDR2 are MGHRA and YSYEKL. The CDR3 totals 12 residues. CDR3 coding DNA: TGCGCCAGCAGCCAATCCTCCAATGAGCAGTTCTTC. It specifies CASSQSSNEQFF.

CDR3 DNA sequence: TGTGCCAGCAGCACGTCAAGCGGGGGGCCAGAGGATACGCAGTATTTT. It translates to CASSTSSGGPEDTQYF. The chain employs TRBV13 and TRBJ2-3; 9 nucleotides align to TRBD2. The V and J ends lost 5 bases and 6 bases, in that order; junction bases with no gene match: 12. The CDR3 has 16 amino acids. Germline CDR1 PRHDT, CDR2 FYEKMQ (reference sequence).

V gene TRBV11-2 combines with J gene TRBJ2-3; 9 bases map to TRBD2. The V gene end was trimmed by 5 bases and the J gene end by 4 bases; junction bases not matched to a gene: 7. The CDR3 has 15 residues. Germline CDR1 and CDR2: SGHAT and FQNNGV. CDR3 bases: TGTGCCAGCAGCCAGGCTAGCGGGGCCTCAGATACGCAGTATTTT. It encodes CASSQASGASDTQYF.